This T cell receptor (beta chain) derives from a study of control samples from healthy donors and cancer patients. This CDR3 contains 15 residues. Germline V gene lookup returns CDR1 MRHNA and CDR2 SNTAGT. Trimming stripped 7 bases from V and 1 base from J, with 11 bases between. Generated by immunoSEQ multiplex PCR, the TCRdb table keeps only in-frame clones and is missing some. The data contain about 110,000 clones, approximately 82% of them singletons. The chain couples TRBV6-4 to TRBJ1-6; D perhaps matches TRBD1 (6 bases). This receptor was obtained from a man between 18 and 29 years old in good health. The material sequenced was blood. CDR3 sequence (DNA): TGTGCCAGCACCCACAGGGCGTCCTATAATTCACCCCTCCACTTT. This codes for CASTHRASYNSPLHF.